This T cell receptor (beta chain) was captured by sequencing in a study of cytomegalovirus exposure and HLA in healthy donors. The V and J ends lost 5 bases and 5 bases respectively, with 13 bases between them. Germline V gene data show CDR1 as MDHEN and CDR2 as SYDVKM. The CDR3 loop spans 14 amino acids. PCR amplification relied on 60 Vbeta primers (plus 13 Jbeta primers). Method: immunoSEQ multiplex PCR; TCRdb's copy keeps in-frame clones and lacks some. The sample holds around 80,000 clones; roughly 9.1% are singletons and the top ten take approximately 25%. This receptor was obtained from a man aged 55 to 70 in good health and CMV-seropositive. The specimen was PBMCs. The J gene is TRBJ2-1, the V gene TRBV28; D uncertain. This CDR3 reads CASSIPFRDNEQFF. The CDR3 DNA follows: TGTGCCAGCAGTATCCCCTTTCGGGACAATGAGCAGTTCTTC. Variable domain in full (rest from reference TRBV28 and TRBJ2-1): DVKVTQSSRYLVKRTGEKVFLECVQDMDHENMFWYRQDPGLGLRLIYFSYDVKMKEKGDIPEGYSVSREKKERFSLILESASTNQTSMYLCASSIPFRDNEQFFGPGTRLTVL.